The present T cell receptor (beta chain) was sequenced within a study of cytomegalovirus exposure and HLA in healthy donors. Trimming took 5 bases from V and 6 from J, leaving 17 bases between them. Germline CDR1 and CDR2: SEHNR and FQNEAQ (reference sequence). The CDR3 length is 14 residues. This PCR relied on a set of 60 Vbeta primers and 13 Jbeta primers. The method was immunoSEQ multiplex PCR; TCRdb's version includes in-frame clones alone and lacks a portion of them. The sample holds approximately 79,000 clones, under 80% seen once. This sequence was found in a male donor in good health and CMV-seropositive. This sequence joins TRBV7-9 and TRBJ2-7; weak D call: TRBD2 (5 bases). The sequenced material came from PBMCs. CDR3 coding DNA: TGTGCCAGCAGCCATGGTGGCGGGCCTCTCGAGCAGTACTTC. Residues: CASSHGGGPLEQYF.